Each of the 20 T cell receptor beta chains below was sequenced from the same sample in a study of T cell responses to AZD1222 COVID-19 vaccine. Generated by immunoSEQ multiplex PCR, the TCRdb table keeps only in-frame clones and is missing some. The sample carries approximately 140,000 clones, 89% recorded once. The sample in question was peripheral blood, obtained on day 0 of AZD1222 vaccination. The receptors derive from an adult in good health.

This chain uses TRBV6-6 with TRBJ2-2; 8 nucleotides line up with TRBD1. V lost 6 bases and J lost 2; bases outside the gene matches: 5. The CDR3 contains 15 residues. Germline values: CDR1 MNHNY, CDR2 SVGAGI (reference sequence). The chain's CDR3 is CASRSGQANTGELFF. CDR3 in DNA: TGTGCCAGCAGGTCGGGACAGGCTAACACCGGGGAGCTGTTTTTT.

The table lists this clone with a few counts. The chain combines TRBV27 with TRBJ1-5; D possibly corresponds to TRBD1 (5 bases). CDR1 and CDR2 (germline): MNHEY, SMNVEV (reference sequence). The V end lost 4 bases, the J end lost 6 bases, and 19 bases lay between the germline ends. This CDR3 region has 16 residues. The CDR3 sequence: CASSSTLDRLRQPQHF. CDR3 sequence (DNA): TGTGCCAGCAGTTCAACTCTAGACAGACTCCGTCAGCCCCAGCATTTT.

This sequence joins TRBV28 and TRBJ1-1; possibly TRBD1 for D (5 bases). CDR3 length equals 12 residues. V shed 6 bases and J shed 9 bases, with 14 bases lying between them. Germline V gene lookup returns CDR1 MDHEN and CDR2 SYDVKM. Here the CDR3 DNA reads TGTGCCAGCAGCCTTACAGGTCGCCAAGCTTTCTTT. Translating gives CASSLTGRQAFF.

V and J are TRBV21-1 and TRBJ2-7; the table's D call, TRBD2, was not checked against the DNA. TRBV21-1 is listed as a pseudogene. This CDR3 region has 17 residues. The CDR3 reads CASSKETFAHSSYEQYF. DNA of the CDR3: TGTGCCAGCAGCAAGGAGACTTTCGCCCATAGCTCCTACGAGCAGTACTTC.

The rearrangement joins TRBV5-5 to TRBJ1-1; possibly TRBD1 for D (6 bases). The CDR3 spans 15 residues. Germline CDR1 and CDR2: SGHKS and YYEKEE (reference sequence). V lost 4 bases, J lost 1 base, and 14 bases lay in between. CDR3 loop: CASSRIEGGNTEAFF. The CDR3, as DNA: TGTGCCAGCAGCCGAATCGAAGGGGGGAACACTGAAGCTTTCTTT.

This chain uses TRBV7-9 with TRBJ2-7, with D possibly matching TRBD2 (5 bases). Germline V gene lookup returns CDR1 SEHNR and CDR2 FQNEAQ (reference sequence). The CDR3 spans 14 residues. Trimming left V 1 base short and J 3 bases short, with 10 bases between. The CDR3 DNA reads as TGTGCCAGCAGCTTAGGAGAGGGTTTCTACGAGCAGTACTTC. Amino acid sequence: CASSLGEGFYEQYF.

The rearrangement uses TRBV10-3 and TRBJ2-1, with TRBD2 identical over 14 bases. V dropped 4 bases and J dropped 7; count of bases not matched to a gene: 6. CDR1 and CDR2 from the germline V gene are ENHRY and SYGVKD. CDR3 size: 16 residues. CDR3 residues: CAISGGLAGVRNEQFF. The CDR3 DNA is TGTGCCATCAGTGGGGGACTAGCGGGAGTTCGGAATGAGCAGTTCTTC.

The V call is TRBV4-3, the J call TRBJ2-7, with a weak D call TRBD1 (6 bases). Deletions cut 0 bases from V and 3 bases from J, with 9 bases between. Germline values: CDR1 LGHNA, CDR2 YSLEER. The CDR3 loop spans 14 amino acids. The CDR3 bases are TGCGCCAGCAGCCAAGATTTAGGGGGCTACGAGCAGTACTTC. Its protein product is CASSQDLGGYEQYF.

V is TRBV10-3 and J is TRBJ2-1; D not certain. The CDR3 has 20 amino acids. CDR1 and CDR2 (germline): ENHRY, SYGVKD. Trimming took 0 bases from V and 7 from J, leaving 28 bases between them. The chain's CDR3 is CAISESMTLKEGHPTNEQFF. For the CDR3, the DNA is TGTGCCATCAGTGAGTCGATGACATTAAAGGAAGGGCACCCTACGAATGAGCAGTTCTTC.

The chain joins TRBV7-2 to TRBJ2-7, with a possible D match to TRBD1 (5 bases). The CDR3 runs to 14 residues. Trimming took 5 bases from V and 5 from J, leaving 16 bases between them. Germline values: CDR1 SGHTA, CDR2 FQGNSA. The CDR3 DNA follows: TGTGCCAGCAGCAGTTTTCAGGGTCTCCACGAGCAGTACTTC. Amino acid sequence: CASSSFQGLHEQYF. The whole variable domain, filled in from reference TRBV7-2 and TRBJ2-7, reads GAGVSQSPSNKVTEKGKDVELRCDPISGHTALYWYRQSLGQGLEFLIYFQGNSAPDKSGLPSDRFSAERTGGSVSTLTIQRTQQEDSAVYLCASSSFQGLHEQYFGPGTRLTVT.

The CDR3 nucleotides read TGTGCCAGCAGCTTAGCGCTAGGCCTAAATTCACCCCTCCACTTT. Translating gives CASSLALGLNSPLHF. The chain combines TRBV7-9 with TRBJ1-6, with D unresolved. The V and J ends lost 0 bases and 7 bases respectively, with 10 bases between them. CDR1 and CDR2 (germline): SEHNR, FQNEAQ (reference sequence). This CDR3 region has 15 residues.

V gene TRBV10-3 combines with J gene TRBJ2-7; TRBD2 aligns across 14 bases. This CDR3 spans 17 amino acids. The V and J ends lost 2 bases and 6 bases, in that order; junction bases with no gene match: 9. Germline V lookup: CDR1 ENHRY, CDR2 SYGVKD. CDR3 residues: CAISENTGTSGSSEQYF. DNA for the CDR3: TGTGCCATCAGTGAGAATACCGGGACTAGCGGGAGCTCCGAGCAGTACTTC.

The chain employs TRBV28 and TRBJ1-1; 7 bases fit TRBD1. The ends lost 6 bases at V and 0 bases at J; junction bases unmatched: 4. From germline, CDR1 is MDHEN and CDR2 SYDVKM. The CDR3 has 14 residues. CDR3 sequence reads: CASRSDRVNTEAFF. In DNA, the CDR3 is TGTGCCAGCAGATCAGACAGGGTGAACACTGAAGCTTTCTTT.

The genes are TRBV5-6 and TRBJ2-7; weak D call: TRBD2 (5 bases). V was trimmed by 1 base and J by 0 bases, leaving 11 bases between them. Germline assignment: CDR1 SGHDT and CDR2 YYEEEE. The CDR3 extends over 15 amino acids. The CDR3 loop reads CASSLTRRSSYEQYF. The DNA for the CDR3 is TGTGCCAGCAGCTTGACGCGGAGGAGCTCCTACGAGCAGTACTTC.

The rearrangement uses TRBV15 and TRBJ1-5; weak D call: TRBD1 (6 bases). The V end lost 5 bases, the J end lost 3 bases, and 14 bases lay between the germline ends. The germline gives CDR1 LNHNV, CDR2 YYDKDF (reference sequence). This CDR3 is built from 15 residues. The CDR3 sequence: CATSLGGGHNQPQHF. The DNA for the CDR3 is TGTGCCACCAGCCTCGGGGGGGGCCACAATCAGCCCCAGCATTTT.

CDR3 in amino acids: CASSLRQPNSPLHF. CDR3 coding DNA: TGTGCCAGCAGCTTACGACAGCCTAATTCACCCCTCCACTTT. V and J are TRBV11-1 and TRBJ1-6, with D tentatively TRBD1 (5 bases). This CDR3 is 14 amino acids long. The germline gives CDR1 SGHAT, CDR2 FQDESV (reference sequence). V was clipped by 2 bases and J by 6 bases, with 8 bases between them. Filled out from reference TRBV11-1 and TRBJ1-6, the complete variable domain reads EAEVAQSPRYKITEKSQAVAFWCDPISGHATLYWYRQILGQGPELLVQFQDESVVDDSQLPKDRFSAERLKGVDSTLKIQPAELGDSAMYLCASSLRQPNSPLHFGNGTRLTVT.

The chain joins TRBV14 to TRBJ1-6; no firm D call. The CDR3 extends over 13 amino acids. Trimming pared 5 bases from V and 6 bases from J, leaving 8 bases between. Germline V gives CDR1 SGHDN, CDR2 FVKESK. The CDR3 here is CASSGLVNSPLHF. CDR3 DNA sequence: TGTGCCAGCAGCGGTCTTGTTAATTCACCCCTCCACTTT.

This clone has only one observation. The chain joins TRBV30 to TRBJ1-6; D is unclear. Trimming removed 0 bases at V and 10 bases at J, with 13 bases between. This CDR3 contains 14 residues. CDR1 is GTSNPN, CDR2 SVGIG, per germline (reference sequence). The CDR3: CAWSVGSKISPLHF. The CDR3 DNA reads TGTGCCTGGAGTGTGGGGTCAAAGATATCACCCCTCCACTTT.

V and J are TRBV7-9 and TRBJ1-6, with 9 bases lining up with TRBD1. The CDR3 loop spans 16 amino acids. After removal of 6 bases from V and 5 bases from J, the junction contained 8 bases not matched to a gene. Germline V lookup: CDR1 SEHNR, CDR2 FQNEAQ (reference sequence). In DNA form, the CDR3 reads TGTGCCAGCAGACTCCGGGGGACAGGGAATAATTCACCCCTCCACTTT. Amino acid sequence: CASRLRGTGNNSPLHF.

This chain connects TRBV10-1 to TRBJ2-7; tentative D call: TRBD1 (5 bases). V was clipped by 9 bases and J by 3 bases, with 18 bases between them. Looked up from germline, CDR1 is WNHNN and CDR2 is SYGVQD (reference sequence). The CDR3 totals 14 residues. CDR3 nucleotide sequence: TGCGCCAGACCCCCCCGGACACTCAGCTACGAGCAGTACTTC. Amino acid sequence: CARPPRTLSYEQYF.